Listed below are T cell receptor beta chains from one sample, sequenced in a study of control samples from healthy donors and cancer patients. Produced via immunoSEQ multiplex PCR; TCRdb's table is partial and in-frame only. This table holds about 20,000 clones, approximately 80% found once. Sequenced input: PBMCs. The receptors were gathered from a man in his sixties with head and neck cancer. The CDR3 runs from the conserved cysteine through the conserved F or W. A D gene is named only where the DNA matches it firmly. Clone size is given for some rows only: seen once, a few or many times, or a class if the clone is expanded.

d_call clone_size j_call v_call cdr3_aa cdr3_nt
TRBD1 once TRBJ1-2 TRBV4-1 CASPLQGARGYTF TGCGCCAGCCCATTACAGGGGGCGCGGGGCTACACCTTC
TRBD2 NA TRBJ2-3 TRBV6-4 CASRASGGRTDTQYF TGTGCCAGCAGGGCTAGCGGGGGGAGGACAGATACGCAGTATTTT
NA NA TRBJ2-5 TRBV28 CASTSGLLGAQETQYF TGTGCCAGCACTTCGGGCCTTCTGGGGGCCCAAGAGACCCAGTACTTC
TRBD1 NA TRBJ2-7 TRBV11-2 CASSFHKTGPYEQYF TGTGCCAGCAGCTTCCATAAGACAGGGCCCTACGAGCAGTACTTC
TRBD1 NA TRBJ2-2 TRBV4-3 CASSHSDRIFANTGELFF TGCGCCAGCAGCCACTCGGACAGGATCTTCGCGAACACCGGGGAGCTGTTTTTT
TRBD2 NA TRBJ2-1 TRBV18 CASSPSVLADNNEQFF TGTGCCAGCTCACCATCAGTGCTAGCGGATAACAATGAGCAGTTCTTC
TRBD1 NA TRBJ2-1 TRBV14 CASSQVQGVREQFF TGTGCCAGCAGCCAAGTACAGGGGGTGAGGGAGCAGTTCTTC
NA NA TRBJ2-3 TRBV19 CASSGTGREQYF TGTGCCAGTAGCGGGACTGGGCGGGAGCAGTATTTT
TRBD1 NA TRBJ1-2 TRBV6-6 CASLRTGGGYGYTF TGTGCCAGCCTGAGGACAGGGGGCGGGTATGGCTACACCTTC
TRBD1 NA TRBJ2-7 TRBV5-1 CASSLVGGQGKYEQYF TGCGCCAGCAGCCTTGTGGGCGGACAGGGAAAATACGAGCAGTACTTC
TRBD1 NA TRBJ1-1 TRBV5-4 CASSQGGAYTEAFF TGTGCCAGCAGCCAAGGGGGCGCGTACACTGAAGCTTTCTTT
NA NA TRBJ2-5 TRBV7-9 CASSLVKAQETQYF TGTGCCAGCAGCTTAGTTAAAGCACAAGAGACCCAGTACTTC
NA NA TRBJ1-2 TRBV30 CAWRDTGTADGYTF TGTGCCTGGAGAGACACCGGGACGGCGGATGGCTACACCTTC
NA NA TRBJ1-2 TRBV13 CASRIQGRDGYTF TGTGCCAGCAGGATCCAGGGGAGGGATGGCTACACCTTC
NA NA TRBJ1-1 TRBV9 CASSVTVNTEAFF TGTGCCAGCAGCGTGACAGTTAACACTGAAGCTTTCTTT
TRBD1 NA TRBJ2-5 TRBV6-1 CASSEGQGEETQYF TGTGCCAGCAGTGAGGGACAGGGAGAAGAGACCCAGTACTTC
NA NA TRBJ2-1 TRBV5-1 CASSVDSFYNEQFF TGCGCCAGCAGCGTGGACTCCTTCTACAATGAGCAGTTCTTC
NA NA TRBJ2-3 TRBV5-1 CASSLGGARDTQYF TGCGCCAGCAGCTTGGGAGGGGCCAGGGATACGCAGTATTTT
TRBD2 NA TRBJ2-3 TRBV14 CASSPRLAGQDTQYF TGTGCCAGCAGCCCCAGGCTAGCGGGGCAAGATACGCAGTATTTT
NA NA TRBJ1-2 TRBV14 CASSPGGGYTF TGTGCCAGCAGCCCTGGAGGTGGCTACACCTTC
NA few TRBJ1-6 TRBV21-1 CASSKENGYSPLHF TGTGCCAGCAGCAAAGAGAACGGGTATTCACCCCTCCACTTT
TRBD1 NA TRBJ1-2 TRBV6-6 CASSVLTGEGYGYTF TGTGCCAGCAGTGTTCTGACAGGGGAAGGCTATGGCTACACCTTC
NA NA TRBJ1-3 TRBV7-8 CASSSVIGETGNTIYF TGTGCCAGCAGCTCCGTTATAGGGGAAACTGGAAACACCATATATTTT
NA NA TRBJ1-3 TRBV30 CAWTLGPQNTIYF TGTGCCTGGACCTTGGGGCCTCAAAACACCATATATTTT
NA NA TRBJ2-3 TRBV11-2 CASSFHRGTDTQYF TGTGCCAGCAGCTTCCATCGGGGAACAGATACGCAGTATTTT
NA NA TRBJ1-1 TRBV6-5 CASSWGNNEAFF TGTGCCAGCAGTTGGGGGAATAATGAAGCTTTCTTT
TRBD2 NA TRBJ2-2 TRBV2 CASSGLAGNTGELFF TGTGCCAGCAGTGGACTAGCGGGGAACACCGGGGAGCTGTTTTTT
NA NA TRBJ2-6 TRBV5-4 CASSPMRANVLTF TGTGCCAGCAGCCCGATGCGGGCCAACGTCCTGACTTTC
NA NA TRBJ1-5 TRBV27 CASSLRPTSNQPQHF TGTGCCAGCAGTTTACGACCGACTAGCAATCAGCCCCAGCATTTT
TRBD1 NA TRBJ2-7 TRBV6-5 CASRTGGVYEQYF TGTGCCTCCCGGACAGGGGGCGTTTACGAGCAGTACTTC
TRBD1 NA TRBJ2-1 TRBV5-1 CASRTEPGQSRDEQFF TGCGCCAGCAGGACCGAACCGGGACAGAGTAGGGATGAGCAGTTCTTC
NA NA TRBJ1-2 TRBV14 CASSRRAGDLYGYTF TGTGCCAGCAGCCGCAGAGCAGGGGATCTCTATGGCTACACCTTC
TRBD2 NA TRBJ2-5 TRBV11-2 CASSRTSGGLQETQYF TGTGCCAGCAGCCGGACTAGCGGGGGACTCCAAGAGACCCAGTACTTC
NA once TRBJ2-1 TRBV5-4 CASSLGTGLQGQFF TGTGCCAGCAGCTTGGGTACTGGCCTTCAGGGGCAGTTCTTC
TRBD2 NA TRBJ2-5 TRBV7-2 CASSHNPGRAYETQYF TGTGCCAGCAGCCACAATCCTGGGAGGGCATATGAGACCCAGTACTTC
NA NA TRBJ2-5 TRBV3-1/TRBV3-2 CASSLYGTPRETQYF TGTGCCAGCAGCCTTTATGGCACTCCACGGGAGACCCAGTACTTC
TRBD1 NA TRBJ2-2 TRBV29-1 CSVGDRGRTGELFF TGCAGCGTTGGAGACAGGGGACGGACCGGGGAGCTGTTTTTT
NA NA TRBJ2-2 TRBV28 CASSLGLFNTGELFF TGTGCCAGCAGTTTAGGACTATTTAACACCGGGGAGCTGTTTTTT
TRBD2 NA TRBJ2-7 TRBV28 CASSPIGAGGGEQYF TGTGCCAGCAGCCCAATAGGGGCGGGAGGAGGCGAGCAGTACTTC
NA NA TRBJ1-6 TRBV27 CASSLRWGYNSPLHF TGTGCCAGCAGTTTGCGTTGGGGATATAATTCACCCCTCCACTTT
NA NA TRBJ1-1 TRBV5-1 CASSPQRHPTEEAFF TGCGCCAGCAGCCCCCAACGCCATCCGACCGAAGAAGCTTTCTTT
TRBD2 few TRBJ2-3 TRBV2 CASSPLAGGGDTQYF TGTGCCAGCAGTCCACTAGCGGGAGGCGGGGATACGCAGTATTTT
TRBD2 NA TRBJ2-1 TRBV4-1 CASSQDGTSGGDNEQFF TGCGCCAGCAGCCAAGATGGGACTAGCGGGGGGGACAATGAGCAGTTCTTC
TRBD2 NA TRBJ2-2 TRBV4-3 CASSQDKAGGSNTGELFF TGCGCCAGCAGCCAAGATAAAGCGGGGGGCTCGAACACCGGGGAGCTGTTTTTT
TRBD2 once TRBJ2-2 TRBV2 CASSALVRAGGPGELFF TGTGCCAGCAGTGCTCTCGTGAGGGCGGGAGGGCCCGGGGAGCTGTTTTTT
TRBD2 NA TRBJ2-2 TRBV6-5 CASSYRLAGNTGELFF TGTGCCAGCAGTTACAGACTAGCGGGTAACACCGGGGAGCTGTTTTTT
NA NA TRBJ1-1 TRBV5-5 CASSPGGTEAFF TGTGCCAGCAGCCCGGGCGGTACTGAAGCTTTCTTT
TRBD1 NA TRBJ2-3 TRBV5-1 CASSLDWTGKATDTQYF TGCGCCAGCAGCTTGGATTGGACAGGGAAAGCCACAGATACGCAGTATTTT
NA NA TRBJ2-3 TRBV6-2/TRBV6-3 CASSFGPGNTDTQYF TGTGCCAGCAGTTTCGGGCCAGGAAACACAGATACGCAGTATTTT
NA NA TRBJ1-1 TRBV5-1 CASSGENTEAFF TGCGCCAGCAGCGGGGAGAACACTGAAGCTTTCTTT
NA NA TRBJ1-6 TRBV27 CASSSTPEGDNSPLHF TGTGCCAGCAGTTCCACCCCTGAGGGTGATAATTCACCCCTCCACTTT
NA NA TRBJ2-7 TRBV29-1 CSVERGPYEQYF TGCAGCGTTGAGCGGGGACCCTACGAGCAGTACTTC
TRBD1 NA TRBJ1-1 TRBV5-4 CASSLGQGDRVFF TGTGCCAGCAGTTTAGGACAGGGGGATCGCGTTTTCTTT
TRBD2 NA TRBJ2-7 TRBV2 CASSERTSGIWLYEQYF TGTGCCAGCAGTGAAAGGACTAGCGGGATTTGGTTGTACGAGCAGTACTTC
NA NA TRBJ2-3 TRBV19 CASSIGTSVRTDTQYF TGTGCCAGTAGTATAGGGACCTCGGTGCGTACAGATACGCAGTATTTT
NA NA TRBJ2-7 TRBV5-1 CASSLSTYHEQYF TGCGCCAGCAGCTTGTCCACATACCACGAGCAGTACTTC
NA few TRBJ1-1 TRBV11-3 CASSDNQNTEAFF TGTGCCAGCAGCGACAATCAGAACACTGAAGCTTTCTTT
TRBD1 few TRBJ1-5 TRBV18 CASSPDRADSNQPQHF TGTGCCAGCTCGCCCGACAGGGCAGATAGCAATCAGCCCCAGCATTTT
NA NA TRBJ1-2 TRBV7-8 CASSSKVSGDGYTF TGTGCCAGCAGCTCAAAGGTGTCAGGGGATGGCTACACCTTC
NA NA TRBJ2-1 TRBV5-6 CASSGYGGNVNEQFF TGTGCCAGCAGCGGCTACGGCGGGAACGTCAATGAGCAGTTCTTC